Shown below are 13 T cell receptor beta chains from a single sample sequenced in a study of technical replicates of blood from several donors. This table comes from immunoSEQ multiplex PCR, and its TCRdb copy is limited to in-frame clones, with some not included. The sample contains tens of thousands of clones, about 88% of which appear only once. The specimen was PBMCs. The receptors stem from a human donor in good health. Some clones in this sample may be carry-over from other donors' samples.

The genes are TRBV2 and TRBJ2-1, with TRBD1 identical over 8 bases. This CDR3 region has 13 residues. CDR1 and CDR2 from the germline V gene are SNHLY and FYNNEI. V shed 7 bases, J shed 6 bases, and the junction held 5 bases outside the gene matches. CDR3 residues: CASNGQGANEQFF. The CDR3 region has the DNA TGTGCCAGCAACGGACAGGGAGCCAATGAGCAGTTCTTC.

A single count supports this clone. The gene calls are TRBV10-3 and TRBJ2-2; possible D gene TRBD1, 5 bases. CDR1 is ENHRY and CDR2 is SYGVKD in the germline V gene. This CDR3 has 15 amino acids. Trimming shortened V by 3 bases and J by 5 bases, and 13 bases separated the two germline ends. In DNA form, the CDR3 reads TGTGCCATCAGTGAAGGGCAGGGCCAGACCGGGGAGCTGTTTTTT. This codes for CAISEGQGQTGELFF.

The rearrangement joins TRBV7-7 to TRBJ2-5; maybe TRBD2 (6 bases). V was shortened by 5 bases and J by 2 bases, with 21 bases between the two germline ends. The CDR3 is 17 amino acids. Per germline, CDR1 SSHAT and CDR2 FNYEAQ (reference sequence). CDR3 coding DNA: TGTGCCAGCAGCCGATTGGCCGGGCTAGCGCTGCAAGAGACCCAGTACTTC. It is translated as CASSRLAGLALQETQYF.

This rearrangement joins TRBV18 to TRBJ1-1, with D possibly TRBD1 on 5 matching bases. Between the trimmed V and J ends, which lost 2 bases and 0 bases, there was a span of 7 bases. CDR1 KGHSH and CDR2 LQKENI come from the germline V gene. This CDR3 region has 14 residues. The CDR3 nucleotides are TGTGCCAGCTCACCATCGGGGGTGAACACTGAAGCTTTCTTT. This gives the protein CASSPSGVNTEAFF.

The J gene is TRBJ2-7, the V gene TRBV5-4; perhaps TRBD1 as D (6 bases). Deletions cut 2 bases from V and 0 bases from J, with 15 bases between. The CDR3 has 16 amino acids. Per germline, CDR1 SGHNT and CDR2 YYREEE (reference sequence). CDR3 nucleotides: TGTGCCAGCAGCTTTACAGGGTTGTCTAGCTCCTACGAGCAGTACTTC. Amino acids: CASSFTGLSSSYEQYF. Using reference TRBV5-4 and TRBJ2-7 for the parts outside the CDR3, the full variable domain is ETGVTQSPTHLIKTRGQQVTLRCSSQSGHNTVSWYQQALGQGPQFIFQYYREEENGRGNFPPRFSGLQFPNYSSELNVNALELDDSALYLCASSFTGLSSSYEQYFGPGTRLTVT.

V and J are TRBV11-3 and TRBJ2-2; 7 bases line up with TRBD1. J was trimmed by 14 bases and V by 0 bases; bases with no gene match: 3. This CDR3 is built from 12 residues. Germline V gene sequence: CDR1 SGHNT, CDR2 YENEEA. The CDR3 region has the DNA TGTGCCAGCAGCTTAGAACAGGGGCATCTGTTTTTT. This encodes CASSLEQGHLFF.

J is TRBJ2-7 and V is TRBV30; the D gene is possibly TRBD2 (7 bases). The V end lost 3 bases, the J end lost 0 bases, and 12 bases lay between the germline ends. From germline, CDR1 is GTSNPN and CDR2 SVGIG (reference sequence). The CDR3 runs 14 residues. The CDR3 DNA reads as TGTGCCTGGAGGAGGGGGGGCAACTCCTACGAGCAGTACTTC. Protein sequence: CAWRRGGNSYEQYF.

This clone was seen only a few times. The V call is TRBV7-6, the J call TRBJ1-1, with D maybe TRBD1 (5 bases). There are 16 residues in the CDR3. V was pared by 5 bases and J by 6 bases, with 22 bases between. Germline loops: CDR1 SGHVS, CDR2 FNYEAQ. CDR3 DNA sequence: TGTGCCAGCAGCAGCAGGGTTAGCCCTATTCCTGCTGAAGCTTTCTTT. It is translated as CASSSRVSPIPAEAFF.

The rearrangement joins TRBV30 to TRBJ1-6, with TRBD1 identical over 10 bases. The V gene's germline CDR1 is GTSNPN and CDR2 SVGIG (reference sequence). There are 14 residues in the CDR3. J gave up 7 bases and V 3 bases, and 3 bases lay outside the gene matches. CDR3 sequence reads: CAWSRDRGNSPLHF. DNA of the CDR3: TGTGCCTGGAGCCGGGACAGGGGCAATTCACCCCTCCACTTT.

This clone was seen only a few times. This chain links TRBV19 with TRBJ1-5; D unresolved. The CDR3 sequence is 14 residues long. V was shortened by 7 bases and J by 0 bases, with 10 bases between the two germline ends. Germline CDR1 reads LNHDA; CDR2 reads SQIVND (reference sequence). The CDR3 nucleotides are TGTGCCAGTAACGGACTATATAGCAATCAGCCCCAGCATTTT. It encodes CASNGLYSNQPQHF.

The chain is built from TRBV7-2 and TRBJ2-3; 10 nucleotides agree with TRBD2. CDR3 length: 18 amino acids. The J segment lost 0 bases and the V segment lost 2 bases, leaving 8 bases of the junction unmatched. Germline V gives CDR1 SGHTA, CDR2 FQGNSA. In nucleotides, the CDR3 is TGTGCCAGCAGCTTATTAGCGGGGGGCCCCCGAAGCACAGATACGCAGTATTTT. Translation gives CASSLLAGGPRSTDTQYF.

The chain employs TRBV4-1 and TRBJ2-7, with 7 bases aligning to TRBD2. CDR3 length equals 16 residues. The V gene's germline CDR1 is MGHRA and CDR2 YSYEKL. The V and J ends lost 3 bases and 3 bases, in that order; junction bases with no gene match: 11. The CDR3 protein is CASSQAGTKGNYEQYF. CDR3 bases: TGCGCCAGCAGCCAGGCCGGGACTAAGGGGAACTACGAGCAGTACTTC.

This clone has only one observation. CDR3 sequence reads: CASSGRQGNTDTQYF. The CDR3 DNA is TGTGCCAGCAGCGGACGACAGGGGAACACAGATACGCAGTATTTT. The chain combines TRBV9 with TRBJ2-3, with 8 bases lining up with TRBD1. The CDR3 contains 15 residues. V gave up 3 bases and J gave up 2 bases; unmatched junction bases: 5. Per the germline V gene, CDR1 is SGDLS and CDR2 is YYNGEE. The full variable domain, its missing parts supplied by reference TRBV9 and TRBJ2-3, is DSGVTQTPKHLITATGQRVTLRCSPRSGDLSVYWYQQSLDQGLQFLIQYYNGEERAKGNILERFSAQQFPDLHSELNLSSLELGDSALYFCASSGRQGNTDTQYFGPGTRLTVL.